In its sample, the clone carrying this TCR beta chain was seen a few times. This entry comes from a study of cytomegalovirus exposure and HLA in healthy donors. The CDR3 spans 15 residues. J gave up 0 bases and V 4 bases, and 6 bases lay outside the gene matches. CDR1 is SGHNT and CDR2 is YYREEE in the germline V gene (reference sequence). PCR primers comprised 60 Vbeta and 13 Jbeta primers. The method was immunoSEQ multiplex PCR; TCRdb's version includes in-frame clones alone and lacks a portion of them. The table has 35,000 to 55,000 clones, roughly half seen once. The TCR sequence derives from a man between 60 and 75 years old in good health and CMV-seronegative. Sequences were obtained from PBMCs. The chain joins TRBV5-4 to TRBJ1-1; 7 bases align to TRBD1. The CDR3 DNA sequence: TGTGCCAGCAGCGGACGGACAGGCCTGAACACTGAAGCTTTCTTT. Its translation is CASSGRTGLNTEAFF.